The 5 T cell receptor beta chains listed next were all sequenced from one sample in a study of blood T cell repertoires in COVID-19. Generated by immunoSEQ multiplex PCR, the TCRdb table keeps only in-frame clones and is missing some. The profile covers roughly 67,000 clones, with roughly nine tenths appearing a single time and less than 5.5% taken by the ten largest. Material for sequencing was peripheral blood. Source of these receptors: a man between 50 and 59 years old with active COVID-19.

This chain uses TRBV25-1 with TRBJ1-4, with 7 positions matching TRBD1. V trimming: 6 bases; J trimming: 4 bases; junction bases outside the gene matches: 8. This CDR3 has 15 amino acids. Germline-derived CDR1 and CDR2 are MGHDK and SYGVNS. For the CDR3, the DNA is TGTGCCAGCAGCCGCTTGGGACAGCTTAATGAAAAACTGTTTTTT. Its protein is CASSRLGQLNEKLFF.

V gene TRBV19 combines with J gene TRBJ2-3; D gene unclear. The CDR3 is made up of 12 amino acids. Per the germline V gene, CDR1 is LNHDA and CDR2 is SQIVND (reference sequence). Trimming removed 3 bases at V and 12 bases at J, with 13 bases between. This CDR3 reads CASSIVAGAQYF. CDR3 bases: TGTGCCAGTAGTATTGTTGCCGGTGCCCAGTATTTT.

The chain is built from TRBV11-2 and TRBJ2-7, with 9 bases identical to TRBD1. Trimming at V came to 2 bases and at J to 6 bases, leaving 8 bases not matched to a gene. The CDR3 contains 15 residues. Germline CDR1 and CDR2: SGHAT and FQNNGV. The CDR3 is CASSLNRDRAREQYF. CDR3 coding DNA: TGTGCCAGCAGCTTAAACCGGGACAGGGCCCGCGAGCAGTACTTC.

This clone has a handful of counts. V and J are TRBV27 and TRBJ2-7; D not certain. Germline values: CDR1 MNHEY, CDR2 SMNVEV (reference sequence). The CDR3 is made up of 12 amino acids. Trimming pared 8 bases from V and 0 bases from J, leaving 8 bases between. In DNA form, the CDR3 reads TGTGCCAGCTCAACAAGCTCCTACGAGCAGTACTTC. It codes for CASSTSSYEQYF.

CDR3 amino acids: CASSPRSSLAGEETQYF. CDR3 nucleotides: TGTGCCAGCTCACCCCGCTCATCACTAGCGGGAGAAGAGACCCAGTACTTC. The rearrangement links TRBV18 to TRBJ2-5, with TRBD2 identical over 11 bases. Trimming took 3 bases from V and 3 from J; bases not matched to a gene: 9. CDR1 and CDR2 from the germline V gene are KGHSH and LQKENI. The CDR3 loop spans 17 amino acids.